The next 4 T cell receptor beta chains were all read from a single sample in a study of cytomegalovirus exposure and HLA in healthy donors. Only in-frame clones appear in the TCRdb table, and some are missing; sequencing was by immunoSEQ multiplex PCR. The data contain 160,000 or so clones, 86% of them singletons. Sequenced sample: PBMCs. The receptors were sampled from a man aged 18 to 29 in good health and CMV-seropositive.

CDR3 DNA: TGTGCCAGCAGCTTGGGAGAGGAAAAACTGTTTTTT. Amino acid sequence: CASSLGEEKLFF. The V and J genes are TRBV7-9 and TRBJ1-4, with unresolved D. V gave up 3 bases and J gave up 8 bases, with 7 bases separating them. The CDR3 length is 12 residues. Germline loops: CDR1 SEHNR, CDR2 FQNEAQ (reference sequence).

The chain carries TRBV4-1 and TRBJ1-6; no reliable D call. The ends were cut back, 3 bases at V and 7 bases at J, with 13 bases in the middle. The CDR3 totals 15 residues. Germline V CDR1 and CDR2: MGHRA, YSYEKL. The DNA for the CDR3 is TGCGCCAGCAGCCAGGTTGGGCAGTTAAATTCACCCCTCCACTTT. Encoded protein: CASSQVGQLNSPLHF.

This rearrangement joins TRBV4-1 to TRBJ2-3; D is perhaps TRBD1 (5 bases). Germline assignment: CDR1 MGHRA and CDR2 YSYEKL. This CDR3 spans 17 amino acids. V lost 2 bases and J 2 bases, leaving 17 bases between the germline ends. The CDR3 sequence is CASSQNDPQGFTDTQYF. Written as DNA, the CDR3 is TGCGCCAGCAGCCAAAACGATCCCCAGGGTTTCACAGATACGCAGTATTTT.

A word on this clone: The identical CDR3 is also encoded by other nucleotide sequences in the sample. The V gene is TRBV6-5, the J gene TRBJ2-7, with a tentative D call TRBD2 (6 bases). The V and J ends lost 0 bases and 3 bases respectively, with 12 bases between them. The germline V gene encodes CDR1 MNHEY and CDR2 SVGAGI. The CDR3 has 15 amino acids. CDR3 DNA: TGTGCCAGCAGTTACTCCCAGGGAGGAGGCTACGAGCAGTACTTC. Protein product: CASSYSQGGGYEQYF.